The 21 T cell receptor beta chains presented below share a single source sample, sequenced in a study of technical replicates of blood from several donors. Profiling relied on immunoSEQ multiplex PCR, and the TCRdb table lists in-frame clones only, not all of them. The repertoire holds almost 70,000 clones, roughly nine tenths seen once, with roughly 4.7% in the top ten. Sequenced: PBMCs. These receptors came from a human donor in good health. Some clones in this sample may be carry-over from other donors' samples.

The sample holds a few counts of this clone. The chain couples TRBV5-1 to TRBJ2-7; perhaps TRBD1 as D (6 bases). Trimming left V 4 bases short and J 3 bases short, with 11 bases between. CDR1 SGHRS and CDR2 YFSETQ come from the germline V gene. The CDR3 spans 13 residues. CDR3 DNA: TGCGCCAGCAGCGCTACAGGGAACTACGAGCAGTACTTC. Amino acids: CASSATGNYEQYF. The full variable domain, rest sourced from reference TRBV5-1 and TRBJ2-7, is KAGVTQTPRYLIKTRGQQVTLSCSPISGHRSVSWYQQTPGQGLQFLFEYFSETQRNKGNFPGRFSGRQFSNSRSEMNVSTLELGDSALYLCASSATGNYEQYFGPGTRLTVT.

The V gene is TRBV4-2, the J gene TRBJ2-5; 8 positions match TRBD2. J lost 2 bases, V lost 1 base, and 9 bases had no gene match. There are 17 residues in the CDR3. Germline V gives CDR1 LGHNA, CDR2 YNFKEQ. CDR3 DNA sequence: TGTGCCAGCAGCCAAGGGGCGGCGGGGGGAGGGCAAGAGACCCAGTACTTC. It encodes CASSQGAAGGGQETQYF.

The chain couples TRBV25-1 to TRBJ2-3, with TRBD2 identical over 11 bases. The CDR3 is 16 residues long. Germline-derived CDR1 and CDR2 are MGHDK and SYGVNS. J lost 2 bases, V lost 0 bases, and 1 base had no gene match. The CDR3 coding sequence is TGTGCCAGCAGTGAATATAGCGGGAGGGACACAGATACGCAGTATTTT. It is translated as CASSEYSGRDTDTQYF.

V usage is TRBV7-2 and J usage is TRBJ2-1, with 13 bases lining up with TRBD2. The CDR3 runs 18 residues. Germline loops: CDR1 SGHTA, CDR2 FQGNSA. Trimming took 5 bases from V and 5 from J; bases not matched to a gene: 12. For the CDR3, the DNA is TGTGCCAGCAGCCCGCCCCGACGGACTAGCGGGGGAAACAATGAGCAGTTCTTC. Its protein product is CASSPPRRTSGGNNEQFF.

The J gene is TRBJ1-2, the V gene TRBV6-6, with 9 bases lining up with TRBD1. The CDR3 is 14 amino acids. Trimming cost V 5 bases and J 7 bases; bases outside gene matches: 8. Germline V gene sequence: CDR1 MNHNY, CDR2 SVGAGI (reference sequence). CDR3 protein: CASSKQGASGGYTF. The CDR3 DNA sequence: TGTGCCAGCAGTAAACAGGGGGCTTCGGGTGGCTACACCTTC.

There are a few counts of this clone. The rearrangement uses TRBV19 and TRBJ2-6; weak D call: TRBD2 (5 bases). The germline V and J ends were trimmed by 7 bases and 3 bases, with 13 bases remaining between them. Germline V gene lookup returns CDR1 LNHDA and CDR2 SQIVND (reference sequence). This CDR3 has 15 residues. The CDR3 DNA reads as TGTGCCAGTACCGCCGAGGGTGGTGGGGCCAACGTCCTGACTTTC. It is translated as CASTAEGGGANVLTF. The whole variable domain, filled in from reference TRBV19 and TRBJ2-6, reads DGGITQSPKYLFRKEGQNVTLSCEQNLNHDAMYWYRQDPGQGLRLIYYSQIVNDFQKGDIAEGYSVSREKKESFPLTVTSAQKNPTAFYLCASTAEGGGANVLTFGAGSRLTVL.

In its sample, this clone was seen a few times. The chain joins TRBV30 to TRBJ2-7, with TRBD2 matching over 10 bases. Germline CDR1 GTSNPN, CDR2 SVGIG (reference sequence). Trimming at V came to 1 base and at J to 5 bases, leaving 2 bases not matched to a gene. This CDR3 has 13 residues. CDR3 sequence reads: CAWSGLAGNEQYF. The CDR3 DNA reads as TGTGCCTGGAGTGGACTAGCGGGTAACGAGCAGTACTTC.

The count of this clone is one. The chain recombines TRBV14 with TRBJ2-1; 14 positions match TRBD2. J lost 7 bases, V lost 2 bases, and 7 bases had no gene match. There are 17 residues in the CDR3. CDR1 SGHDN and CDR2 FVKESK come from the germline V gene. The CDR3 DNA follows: TGTGCCAGCAGCCAAATTAGAGGGACTAGCGGGAGAAATGAGCAGTTCTTC. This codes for CASSQIRGTSGRNEQFF.

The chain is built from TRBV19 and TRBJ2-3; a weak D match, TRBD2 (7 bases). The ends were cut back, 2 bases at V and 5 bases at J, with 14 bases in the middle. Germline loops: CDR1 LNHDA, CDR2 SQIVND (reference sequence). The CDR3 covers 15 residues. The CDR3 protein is CASSIRGGAGDTQYF. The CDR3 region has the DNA TGTGCCAGTAGTATAAGGGGGGGGGCAGGAGATACGCAGTATTTT.

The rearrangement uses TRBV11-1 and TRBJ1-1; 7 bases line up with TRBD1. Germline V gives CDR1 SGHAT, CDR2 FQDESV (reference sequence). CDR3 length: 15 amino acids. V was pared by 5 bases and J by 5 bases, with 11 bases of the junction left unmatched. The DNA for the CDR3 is TGTGCCAGCAGCGACAGGGAAGGAGGCTTAACTGAAGCTTTCTTT. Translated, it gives CASSDREGGLTEAFF.

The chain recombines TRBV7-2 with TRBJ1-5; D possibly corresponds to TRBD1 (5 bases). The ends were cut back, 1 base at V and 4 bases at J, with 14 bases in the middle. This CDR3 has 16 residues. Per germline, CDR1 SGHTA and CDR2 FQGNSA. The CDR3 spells CASSLVAGTANQPQHF. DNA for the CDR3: TGTGCCAGCAGCTTAGTAGCGGGGACGGCAAATCAGCCCCAGCATTTT.

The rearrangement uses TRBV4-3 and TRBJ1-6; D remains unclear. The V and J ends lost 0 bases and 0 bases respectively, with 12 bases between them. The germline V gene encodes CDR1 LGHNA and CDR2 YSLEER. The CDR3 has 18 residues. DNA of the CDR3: TGCGCCAGCAGCCAAGATCCTATCCCGAGCTCCTATAATTCACCCCTCCACTTT. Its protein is CASSQDPIPSSYNSPLHF.

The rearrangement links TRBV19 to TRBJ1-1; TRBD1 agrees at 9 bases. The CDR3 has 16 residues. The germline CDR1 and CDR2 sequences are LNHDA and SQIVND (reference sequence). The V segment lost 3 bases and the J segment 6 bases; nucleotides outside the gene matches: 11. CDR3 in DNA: TGTGCCAGTAGTATCGTAGGACAGGGGACTTACCCTGAAGCTTTCTTT. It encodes CASSIVGQGTYPEAFF.

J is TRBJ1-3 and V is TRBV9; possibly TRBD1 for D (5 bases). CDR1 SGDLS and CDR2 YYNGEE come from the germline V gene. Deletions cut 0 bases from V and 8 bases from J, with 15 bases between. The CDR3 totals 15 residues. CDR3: CASSVALGLFDTIYF. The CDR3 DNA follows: TGTGCCAGCAGCGTAGCTCTGGGGCTATTCGACACCATATATTTT.

CDR3 nucleotide sequence: TGTGCCAGCAGCGCCGGGACAGTCTACGAGCAGTACTTC. Translating gives CASSAGTVYEQYF. The chain recombines TRBV11-3 with TRBJ2-7; 7 bases fit TRBD1. There are 13 residues in the CDR3. Looked up from germline, CDR1 is SGHNT and CDR2 is YENEEA. Trimming took 5 bases from V and 3 from J; bases not matched to a gene: 4. Drawing the rest from reference TRBV11-3 and TRBJ2-7, the complete variable domain is EAGVVQSPRYKIIEKKQPVAFWCNPISGHNTLYWYLQNLGQGPELLIRYENEEAVDDSQLPKDRFSAERLKGVDSTLKIQPAELGDSAVYLCASSAGTVYEQYFGPGTRLTVT.

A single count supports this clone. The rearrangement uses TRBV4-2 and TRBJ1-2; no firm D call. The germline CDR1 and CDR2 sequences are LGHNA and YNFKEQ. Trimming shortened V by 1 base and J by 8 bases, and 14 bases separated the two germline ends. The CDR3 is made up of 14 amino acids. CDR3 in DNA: TGTGCCAGCAGCCAAGTTCCCGAGGGCGGGGGCTACACCTTC. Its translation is CASSQVPEGGGYTF.

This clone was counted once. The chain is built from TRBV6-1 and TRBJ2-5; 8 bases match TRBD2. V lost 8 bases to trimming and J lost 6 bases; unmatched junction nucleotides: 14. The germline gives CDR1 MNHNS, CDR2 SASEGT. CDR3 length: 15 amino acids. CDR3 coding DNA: TGTGCCAGCCTAAGCGGGGGACCGAATGACAAGACCCAGTACTTC. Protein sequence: CASLSGGPNDKTQYF.

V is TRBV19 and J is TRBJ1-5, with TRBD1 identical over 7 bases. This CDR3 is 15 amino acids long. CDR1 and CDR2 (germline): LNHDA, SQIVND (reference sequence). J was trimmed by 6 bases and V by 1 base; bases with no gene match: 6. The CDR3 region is CASSIGQGGSQPQHF. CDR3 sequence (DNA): TGTGCCAGTAGTATAGGACAGGGAGGAAGTCAGCCCCAGCATTTT.

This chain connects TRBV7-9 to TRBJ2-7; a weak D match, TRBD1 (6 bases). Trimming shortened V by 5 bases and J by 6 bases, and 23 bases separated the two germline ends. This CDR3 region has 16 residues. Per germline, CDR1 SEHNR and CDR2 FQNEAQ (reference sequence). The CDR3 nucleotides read TGTGCCAGCAGCCTGACTGGAAAGACAGGAATCCGCGAGCAGTACTTC. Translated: CASSLTGKTGIREQYF.

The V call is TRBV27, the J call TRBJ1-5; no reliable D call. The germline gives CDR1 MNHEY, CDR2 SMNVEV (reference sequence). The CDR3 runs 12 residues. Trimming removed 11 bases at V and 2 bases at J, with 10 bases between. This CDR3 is CASSGGNQPQHF. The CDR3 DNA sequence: TGTGCCTCTTCAGGTGGCAATCAGCCCCAGCATTTT.

The CDR3 here is CASSGLRDRSEKLFF. For the CDR3, the DNA is TGCGCCAGCAGCGGACTCCGGGACAGATCTGAAAAACTGTTTTTT. This chain links TRBV4-3 with TRBJ1-4; TRBD1 agrees at 7 bases. CDR3 length equals 15 residues. J was trimmed by 7 bases and V by 5 bases; bases with no gene match: 10. Germline V gene data show CDR1 as LGHNA and CDR2 as YSLEER.